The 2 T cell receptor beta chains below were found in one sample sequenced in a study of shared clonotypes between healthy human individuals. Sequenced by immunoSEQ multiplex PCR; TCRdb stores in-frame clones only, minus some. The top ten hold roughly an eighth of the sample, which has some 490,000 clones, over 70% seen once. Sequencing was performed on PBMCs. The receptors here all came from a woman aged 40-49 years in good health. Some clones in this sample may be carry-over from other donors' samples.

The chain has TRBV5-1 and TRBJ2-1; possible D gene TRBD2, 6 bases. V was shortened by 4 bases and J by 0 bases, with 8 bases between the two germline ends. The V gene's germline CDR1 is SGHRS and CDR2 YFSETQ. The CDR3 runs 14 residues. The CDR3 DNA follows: TGCGCCAGCAGCATCGGGAGCTCCTACAATGAGCAGTTCTTC. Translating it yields CASSIGSSYNEQFF.

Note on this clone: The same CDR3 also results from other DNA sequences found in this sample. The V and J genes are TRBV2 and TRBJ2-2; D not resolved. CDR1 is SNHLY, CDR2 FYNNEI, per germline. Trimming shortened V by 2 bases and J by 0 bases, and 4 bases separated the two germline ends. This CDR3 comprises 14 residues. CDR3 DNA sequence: TGTGCCAGCAGTGAAAGCCCGAACACCGGGGAGCTGTTTTTT. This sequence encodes CASSESPNTGELFF.